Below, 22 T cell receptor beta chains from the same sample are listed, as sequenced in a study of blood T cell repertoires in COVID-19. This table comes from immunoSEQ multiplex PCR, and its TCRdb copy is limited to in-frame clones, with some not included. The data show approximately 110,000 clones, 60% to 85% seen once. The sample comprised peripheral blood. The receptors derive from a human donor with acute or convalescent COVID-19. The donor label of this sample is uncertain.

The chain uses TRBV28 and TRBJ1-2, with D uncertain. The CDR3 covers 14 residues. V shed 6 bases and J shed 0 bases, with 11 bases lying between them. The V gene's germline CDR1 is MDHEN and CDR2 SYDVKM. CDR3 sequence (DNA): TGTGCCAGCAGCCTTGGAGGAGCTAACTATGGCTACACCTTC. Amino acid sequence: CASSLGGANYGYTF.

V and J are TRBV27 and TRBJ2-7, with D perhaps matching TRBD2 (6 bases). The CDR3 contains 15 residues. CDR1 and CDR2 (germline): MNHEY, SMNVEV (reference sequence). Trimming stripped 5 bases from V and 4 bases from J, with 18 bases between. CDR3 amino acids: CASSLAPGPGYEQYF. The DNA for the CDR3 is TGTGCCAGCAGTCTAGCGCCGGGGCCCGGGTACGAGCAGTACTTC.

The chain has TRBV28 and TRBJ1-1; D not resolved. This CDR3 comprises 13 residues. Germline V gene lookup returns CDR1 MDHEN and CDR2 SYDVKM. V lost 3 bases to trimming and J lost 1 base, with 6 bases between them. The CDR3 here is CASSFYRNTEAFF. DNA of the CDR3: TGTGCCAGCAGTTTCTACAGGAACACTGAAGCTTTCTTT.

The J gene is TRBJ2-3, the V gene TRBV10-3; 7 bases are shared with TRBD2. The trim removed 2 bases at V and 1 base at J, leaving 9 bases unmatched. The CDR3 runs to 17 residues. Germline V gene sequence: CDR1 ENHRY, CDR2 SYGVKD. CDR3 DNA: TGTGCCATCAGTGAGGGCTGGACCCGGGGGGGCACAGATACGCAGTATTTT. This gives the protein CAISEGWTRGGTDTQYF.

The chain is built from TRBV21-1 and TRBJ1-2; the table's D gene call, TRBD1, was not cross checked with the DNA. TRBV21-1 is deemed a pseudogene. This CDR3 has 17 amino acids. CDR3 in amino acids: CASSSRPIGQGASGYTF. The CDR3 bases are TGTGCCAGCAGCTCACGTCCGATAGGACAGGGGGCGAGTGGCTACACCTTC.

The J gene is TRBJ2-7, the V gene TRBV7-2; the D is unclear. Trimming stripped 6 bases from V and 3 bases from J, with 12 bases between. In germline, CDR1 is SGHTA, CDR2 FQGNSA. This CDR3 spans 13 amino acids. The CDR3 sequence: CASRSLSGYEQYF. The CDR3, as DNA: TGTGCCAGCAGGAGCTTGTCGGGCTACGAGCAGTACTTC.

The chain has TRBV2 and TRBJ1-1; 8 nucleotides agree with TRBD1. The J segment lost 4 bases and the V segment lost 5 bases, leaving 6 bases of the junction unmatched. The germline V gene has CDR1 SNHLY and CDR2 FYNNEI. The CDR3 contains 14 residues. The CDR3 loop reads CASSQTGALTEAFF. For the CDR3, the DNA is TGTGCCAGCAGTCAGACAGGGGCCCTCACTGAAGCTTTCTTT. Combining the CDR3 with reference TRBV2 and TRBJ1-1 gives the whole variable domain EPEVTQTPSHQVTQMGQEVILRCVPISNHLYFYWYRQILGQKVEFLVSFYNNEISEKSEIFDDQFSVERPDGSNFTLKIRSTKLEDSAMYFCASSQTGALTEAFFGQGTRLTVV.

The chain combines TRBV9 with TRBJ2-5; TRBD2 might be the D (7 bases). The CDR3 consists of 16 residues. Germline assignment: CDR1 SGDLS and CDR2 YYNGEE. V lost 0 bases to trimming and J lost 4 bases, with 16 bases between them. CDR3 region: CASSVGGRGGRETQYF. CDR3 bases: TGTGCCAGCAGCGTAGGTGGGAGGGGGGGCCGAGAGACCCAGTACTTC.

CDR3 region: CASSQEYPSGQPQHF. CDR3 coding DNA: TGCGCCAGCAGCCAAGAGTATCCATCAGGTCAGCCCCAGCATTTT. This chain joins TRBV4-1 and TRBJ1-5; no firm D call. This CDR3 comprises 15 residues. The ends were cut back, 0 bases at V and 6 bases at J, with 12 bases in the middle. Germline CDR1 and CDR2: MGHRA and YSYEKL.

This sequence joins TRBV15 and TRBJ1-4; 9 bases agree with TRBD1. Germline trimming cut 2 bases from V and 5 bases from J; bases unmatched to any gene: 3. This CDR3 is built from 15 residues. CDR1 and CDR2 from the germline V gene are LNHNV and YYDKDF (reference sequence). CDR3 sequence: CATSRRGTGNEKLFF. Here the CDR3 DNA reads TGTGCCACCAGCAGACGGGGGACAGGGAATGAAAAACTGTTTTTT.

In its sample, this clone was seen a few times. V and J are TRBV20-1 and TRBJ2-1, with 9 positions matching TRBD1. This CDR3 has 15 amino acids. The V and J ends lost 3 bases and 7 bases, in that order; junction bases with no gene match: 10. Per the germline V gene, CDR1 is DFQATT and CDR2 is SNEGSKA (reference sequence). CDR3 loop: CSASALDRGGNEQFF. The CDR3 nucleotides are TGCAGTGCTAGTGCCCTGGACAGGGGCGGGAATGAGCAGTTCTTC.

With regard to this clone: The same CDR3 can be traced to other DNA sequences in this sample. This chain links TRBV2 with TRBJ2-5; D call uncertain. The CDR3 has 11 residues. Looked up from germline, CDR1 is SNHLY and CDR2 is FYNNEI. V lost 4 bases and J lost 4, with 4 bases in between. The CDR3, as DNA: TGTGCCAGCAGTGTCGGAGAGACCCAGTACTTC. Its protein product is CASSVGETQYF.

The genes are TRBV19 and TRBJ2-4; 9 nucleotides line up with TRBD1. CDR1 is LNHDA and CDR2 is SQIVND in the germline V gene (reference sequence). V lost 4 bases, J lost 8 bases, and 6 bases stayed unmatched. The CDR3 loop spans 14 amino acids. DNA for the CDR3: TGTGCCAGTAGTAGAACGGGACAGGGCCACATTCAGTACTTC. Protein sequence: CASSRTGQGHIQYF.

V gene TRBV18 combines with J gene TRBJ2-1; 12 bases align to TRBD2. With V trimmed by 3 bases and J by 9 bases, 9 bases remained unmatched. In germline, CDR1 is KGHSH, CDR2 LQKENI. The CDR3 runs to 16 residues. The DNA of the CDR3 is TGTGCCAGCTCACCGACCCGGACTAGCGGGGAGGGTGAGCAGTTCTTC. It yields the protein CASSPTRTSGEGEQFF.

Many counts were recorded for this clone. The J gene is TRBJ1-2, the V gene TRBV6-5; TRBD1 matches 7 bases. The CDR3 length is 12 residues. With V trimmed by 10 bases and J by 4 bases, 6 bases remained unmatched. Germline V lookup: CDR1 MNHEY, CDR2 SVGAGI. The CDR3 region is CATRQGAYGYTF. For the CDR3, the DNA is TGTGCCACCCGACAGGGAGCCTATGGCTACACCTTC.

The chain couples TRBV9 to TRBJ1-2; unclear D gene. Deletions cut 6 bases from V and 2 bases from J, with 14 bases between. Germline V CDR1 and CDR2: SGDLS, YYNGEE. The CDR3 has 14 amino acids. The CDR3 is CASNEGGINYGYTF. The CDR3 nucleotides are TGTGCCAGCAACGAAGGAGGAATAAACTATGGCTACACCTTC.

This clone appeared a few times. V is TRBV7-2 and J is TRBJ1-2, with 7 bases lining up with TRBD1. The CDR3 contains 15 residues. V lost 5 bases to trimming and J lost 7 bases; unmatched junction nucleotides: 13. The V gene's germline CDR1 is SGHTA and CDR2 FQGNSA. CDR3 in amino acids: CASSLTGASQRGYTF. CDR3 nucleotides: TGTGCCAGCAGCCTCACAGGGGCTTCCCAGCGTGGCTACACCTTC.

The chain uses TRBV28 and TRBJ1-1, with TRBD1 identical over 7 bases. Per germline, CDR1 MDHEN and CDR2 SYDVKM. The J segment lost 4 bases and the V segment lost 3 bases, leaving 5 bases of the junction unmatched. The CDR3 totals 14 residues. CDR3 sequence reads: CASSFRQGGTEAFF. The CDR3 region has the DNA TGTGCCAGCAGTTTCCGACAGGGAGGCACTGAAGCTTTCTTT.

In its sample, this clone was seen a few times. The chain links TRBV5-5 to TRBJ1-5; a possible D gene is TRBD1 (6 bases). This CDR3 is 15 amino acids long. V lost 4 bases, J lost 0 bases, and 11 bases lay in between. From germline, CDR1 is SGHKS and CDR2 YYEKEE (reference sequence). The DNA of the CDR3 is TGTGCCAGCAGCCCCAGGGGAAATAGCAATCAGCCCCAGCATTTT. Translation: CASSPRGNSNQPQHF.

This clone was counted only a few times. The CDR3 coding sequence is TGTGCCAGCAGCCAAGATGACAGGGGGAGCAATCAGCCCCAGCATTTT. It specifies CASSQDDRGSNQPQHF. This chain uses TRBV3-1 (or the pseudogene TRBV3-2) with TRBJ1-5; the match to TRBD1 covers 9 bases. Germline CDR1 reads LGHDT; CDR2 reads YNNKEL (reference sequence). J was trimmed by 1 base and V by 0 bases; bases with no gene match: 1. The CDR3 is 16 residues long.

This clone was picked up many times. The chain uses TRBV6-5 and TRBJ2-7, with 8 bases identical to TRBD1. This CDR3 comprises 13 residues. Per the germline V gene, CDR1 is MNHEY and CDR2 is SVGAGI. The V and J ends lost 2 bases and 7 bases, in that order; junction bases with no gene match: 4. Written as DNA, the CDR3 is TGTGCCAGCAGTTACCACAGGGGGTGGGAGCAGTACTTC. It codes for CASSYHRGWEQYF.

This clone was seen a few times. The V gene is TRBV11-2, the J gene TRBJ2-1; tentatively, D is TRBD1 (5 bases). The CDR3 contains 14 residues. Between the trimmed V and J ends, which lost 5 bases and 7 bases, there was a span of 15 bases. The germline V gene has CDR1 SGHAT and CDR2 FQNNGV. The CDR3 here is CASSPGALQNEQFF. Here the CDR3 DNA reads TGTGCCAGCAGCCCTGGGGCGTTGCAGAATGAGCAGTTCTTC. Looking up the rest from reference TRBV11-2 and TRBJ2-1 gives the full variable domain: EAGVAQSPRYKIIEKRQSVAFWCNPISGHATLYWYQQILGQGPKLLIQFQNNGVVDDSQLPKDRFSAERLKGVDSTLKIQPAKLEDSAVYLCASSPGALQNEQFFGPGTRLTVL.